Each of the 27 T cell receptor beta chains below was sequenced from the same sample in a study of OX40 agonist ivuxolimab in advanced cancers. Using immunoSEQ multiplex PCR, the repertoire was profiled, and TCRdb retains in-frame clones only, with some absent. The data show some 80,000 clones, 80% to 90% seen once. The sequences come from CD4+ or CD8+ T cells sorted from blood, collected in a trial of the OX40 agonist ivuxolimab. The receptor set was obtained from an adult with an advanced solid tumor such as melanoma, head and neck, liver or kidney cancer.

The CDR3: CASSIRQGTNEKLFF. CDR3 DNA sequence: TGTGCCAGCAGCATCAGACAGGGCACTAATGAAAAACTGTTTTTT. V gene TRBV9 combines with J gene TRBJ1-4, with TRBD1 identical over 7 bases. The CDR3 has 15 amino acids. The junction had 5 bases not matched to a gene; V was cut back by 4 bases and J by 2 bases. The germline V gene encodes CDR1 SGDLS and CDR2 YYNGEE.

The J gene is TRBJ2-3, the V gene TRBV11-3, with TRBD2 identical over 14 bases. CDR3 length: 16 residues. The trim removed 5 bases at V and 4 bases at J, leaving 5 bases unmatched. CDR1 SGHNT and CDR2 YENEEA come from the germline V gene. CDR3 nucleotide sequence: TGTGCCAGCAGCCCAGGGACTAGCGGGAGATCAGATACGCAGTATTTT. Amino acids: CASSPGTSGRSDTQYF.

This rearrangement joins TRBV9 to TRBJ2-1, with TRBD2 identical over 11 bases. The germline CDR1 and CDR2 sequences are SGDLS and YYNGEE. This CDR3 spans 15 amino acids. Trimming removed 3 bases from V and 5 bases from J; junction bases left unmatched: 4. The CDR3 bases are TGTGCCAGCAGCGGTATAGCGGGAGGGAACAATGAGCAGTTCTTC. Its translation: CASSGIAGGNNEQFF.

This rearrangement joins TRBV5-6 to TRBJ1-1, with D unresolved. Germline CDR1 and CDR2: SGHDT and YYEEEE. V was pared by 0 bases and J by 7 bases, with 7 bases between. This CDR3 is 12 amino acids long. The CDR3 spells CASSLDGFEAFF. For the CDR3, the DNA is TGTGCCAGCAGCTTGGACGGGTTTGAAGCTTTCTTT.

This chain uses TRBV4-3 with TRBJ2-7; D is possibly TRBD1 (5 bases). The V gene's germline CDR1 is LGHNA and CDR2 YSLEER. The CDR3 contains 15 residues. The V end lost 0 bases, the J end lost 3 bases, and 12 bases lay between the germline ends. DNA of the CDR3: TGCGCCAGCAGCCAAGATTTGGGGCCCTTCTACGAGCAGTACTTC. As protein: CASSQDLGPFYEQYF.

The chain couples TRBV29-1 to TRBJ1-6, with D perhaps matching TRBD1 (6 bases). The CDR3 totals 13 residues. Trimming stripped 6 bases from V and 7 bases from J, with 13 bases between. The germline V gene has CDR1 SQVTM and CDR2 ANQGSEA. CDR3 loop: CSVTTGGNSPLHF. The CDR3 DNA reads TGCAGCGTCACGACAGGAGGAAATTCACCCCTCCACTTT.

The rearrangement links TRBV25-1 to TRBJ2-3; TRBD1 is a possible D gene (5 bases). Trimming removed 1 base at V and 4 bases at J, with 9 bases between. Per the germline V gene, CDR1 is MGHDK and CDR2 is SYGVNS. The CDR3 spans 14 residues. The CDR3 DNA reads as TGTGCCAGCAGTGAATCAGGGTCCGCAGATACGCAGTATTTT. As protein: CASSESGSADTQYF.

This chain connects TRBV27 to TRBJ2-7; 8 bases are shared with TRBD1. CDR1 is MNHEY, CDR2 SMNVEV, per germline (reference sequence). V trimming: 4 bases; J trimming: 5 bases; junction bases outside the gene matches: 7. The CDR3 runs to 14 residues. DNA for the CDR3: TGTGCCAGCAGTTCATGGACAGGGAACGACGAGCAGTACTTC. Protein: CASSSWTGNDEQYF.

This sequence joins TRBV7-2 and TRBJ2-7, with D maybe TRBD1 (5 bases). Trimming took 1 base from V and 5 from J, leaving 9 bases between them. CDR3 length equals 13 residues. Per germline, CDR1 SGHTA and CDR2 FQGNSA. As DNA, the CDR3 is TGTGCCAGCAGCTTAGGGGCAGGGAACGAGCAGTACTTC. Translating it yields CASSLGAGNEQYF. Complete variable domain (other parts from reference TRBV7-2 and TRBJ2-7): GAGVSQSPSNKVTEKGKDVELRCDPISGHTALYWYRQSLGQGLEFLIYFQGNSAPDKSGLPSDRFSAERTGGSVSTLTIQRTQQEDSAVYLCASSLGAGNEQYFGPGTRLTVT.

CDR3 loop: CASSQGPGGGGTDTQYF. The CDR3 coding sequence is TGCGCCAGCAGCCAAGGCCCGGGCGGGGGGGGCACAGATACGCAGTATTTT. The gene calls are TRBV4-3 and TRBJ2-3; the match to TRBD2 covers 9 bases. Germline CDR1 and CDR2: LGHNA and YSLEER. The CDR3 is 17 residues long. The V gene end was trimmed by 1 base and the J gene end by 1 base; junction bases not matched to a gene: 6.

This chain uses TRBV7-8 with TRBJ2-7; 10 positions match TRBD2. With 3 bases clipped from V and 0 bases from J, the junction kept 2 bases outside the gene matches. Germline V gene lookup returns CDR1 SGHVS and CDR2 FQNEAQ. The CDR3 covers 15 residues. CDR3 DNA: TGTGCCAGCAGCTTCTGGACTAGCGGCTCCTACGAGCAGTACTTC. Encoded protein: CASSFWTSGSYEQYF.

The V gene is TRBV7-8, the J gene TRBJ1-2; 12 bases are shared with TRBD1. CDR1 and CDR2 (germline): SGHVS, FQNEAQ. After removal of 3 bases from V and 4 bases from J, the junction contained 6 bases not matched to a gene. The length of the CDR3 is 16 residues. Here the CDR3 DNA reads TGTGCCAGCAGCTTGGGACAGGGGGCGCTTTTCTATGGCTACACCTTC. It encodes CASSLGQGALFYGYTF.

V and J are TRBV7-2 and TRBJ2-1; 11 bases align to TRBD2. Trimming at V came to 5 bases and at J to 7 bases, leaving 13 bases not matched to a gene. Germline assignment: CDR1 SGHTA and CDR2 FQGNSA. This CDR3 is 17 amino acids long. The CDR3 sequence is CASSPTSGVIGNNEQFF. DNA for the CDR3: TGTGCCAGCAGCCCGACTAGCGGGGTCATCGGGAATAATGAGCAGTTCTTC.

This clone was found a few times. The chain employs TRBV15 and TRBJ1-4; D is possibly TRBD1 (5 bases). The CDR3 extends over 17 amino acids. CDR1 is LNHNV and CDR2 is YYDKDF in the germline V gene (reference sequence). Trimming pared 2 bases from V and 4 bases from J, leaving 17 bases between. Here the CDR3 reads CATSRRFGTSFNEKLFF. CDR3 in DNA: TGTGCCACCAGCAGACGGTTTGGGACTTCATTTAATGAAAAACTGTTTTTT. Full variable domain (remainder filled in from reference TRBV15 and TRBJ1-4): DAMVIQNPRYQVTQFGKPVTLSCSQTLNHNVMYWYQQKSSQAPKLLFHYYDKDFNNEADTPDNFQSRRPNTSFCFLDIRSPGLGDTAMYLCATSRRFGTSFNEKLFFGSGTQLSVL.

This chain joins TRBV18 and TRBJ2-7, with no clear D. Germline V gene lookup returns CDR1 KGHSH and CDR2 LQKENI. The CDR3 extends over 14 amino acids. Trimming took off 2 bases at V and 0 bases at J, with 8 bases between the two ends. The DNA of the CDR3 is TGTGCCAGCTCACCAGTGGGAAACTCCTACGAGCAGTACTTC. It specifies CASSPVGNSYEQYF.

The genes are TRBV10-3 and TRBJ1-2; 8 nucleotides agree with TRBD1. The CDR3 extends over 13 amino acids. Germline V gene lookup returns CDR1 ENHRY and CDR2 SYGVKD. J was trimmed by 8 bases and V by 9 bases; bases with no gene match: 11. This CDR3 is CAIQEGTGGGYTF. The CDR3 bases are TGTGCCATACAGGAGGGGACAGGAGGCGGCTACACCTTC.

The V call is TRBV7-9, the J call TRBJ2-5, with D possibly matching TRBD1 (6 bases). CDR3 length: 14 amino acids. Germline loops: CDR1 SEHNR, CDR2 FQNEAQ (reference sequence). V was clipped by 7 bases and J by 5 bases, with 17 bases between them. The CDR3 nucleotides read TGTGCCAGCACCAGGGGCAGGGCGGAGGAGACCCAGTACTTC. Translated: CASTRGRAEETQYF.

J is TRBJ2-3 and V is TRBV11-2, with 8 bases identical to TRBD1. Germline CDR1 and CDR2: SGHAT and FQNNGV. This CDR3 has 17 residues. The junction had 14 bases not matched to a gene; V was cut back by 6 bases and J by 3 bases. The CDR3 DNA reads TGTGCCAGCAGAAAAGTAGCAGGGGGCGTTGGGACAGATACGCAGTATTTT. It translates to CASRKVAGGVGTDTQYF. Combining the CDR3 with reference TRBV11-2 and TRBJ2-3 gives the whole variable domain EAGVAQSPRYKIIEKRQSVAFWCNPISGHATLYWYQQILGQGPKLLIQFQNNGVVDDSQLPKDRFSAERLKGVDSTLKIQPAKLEDSAVYLCASRKVAGGVGTDTQYFGPGTRLTVL.

The V gene is TRBV19, the J gene TRBJ1-2; no clear D. The length of the CDR3 is 14 residues. V lost 4 bases and J lost 1, with 10 bases in between. CDR1 is LNHDA, CDR2 SQIVND, per germline (reference sequence). The CDR3 protein is CASSRADFNYGYTF. The CDR3 coding sequence is TGTGCCAGTAGTAGGGCAGACTTTAACTATGGCTACACCTTC.

This chain links TRBV6-6 with TRBJ1-3; 7 nucleotides agree with TRBD1. The V segment lost 4 bases and the J segment 3 bases; nucleotides outside the gene matches: 6. This CDR3 spans 15 amino acids. Germline-derived CDR1 and CDR2 are MNHNY and SVGAGI (reference sequence). CDR3 DNA: TGTGCCAGCAGTTTCGACAGGGCGAGTGGAAACACCATATATTTT. Translated: CASSFDRASGNTIYF.

The J gene is TRBJ1-3, the V gene TRBV2; D gene ambiguous. V shed 7 bases and J shed 6 bases, with 16 bases lying between them. There are 14 residues in the CDR3. In germline, CDR1 is SNHLY, CDR2 FYNNEI. The CDR3 here is CASIYRGGLNTIYF. The CDR3 DNA is TGTGCCAGCATCTACCGGGGAGGGTTAAACACCATATATTTT.

This chain connects TRBV4-3 to TRBJ2-3; D possibly uses TRBD1 or TRBD2 (5 bases each). Germline values: CDR1 LGHNA, CDR2 YSLEER. Trimming removed 4 bases from V and 3 bases from J, with 14 bases in between. CDR3 length equals 15 residues. The CDR3 spells CASSLEHRRTDTQYF. The CDR3 DNA reads TGCGCCAGCAGCCTTGAGCACAGGAGGACAGATACGCAGTATTTT.

This CDR3 is CSVGGGVETQYF. DNA of the CDR3: TGCAGCGTTGGGGGGGGCGTAGAGACCCAGTACTTC. This chain uses TRBV29-1 with TRBJ2-5; D may be TRBD2 (7 bases). V was pared by 4 bases and J by 4 bases, with 10 bases between. Germline values: CDR1 SQVTM, CDR2 ANQGSEA. This CDR3 spans 12 amino acids.

This clone was seen more than once but under ten times. CDR3 in amino acids: CAYRDRNTGELFF. The CDR3 coding sequence is TGTGCCTATCGGGACAGGAACACCGGGGAGCTGTTTTTT. V is TRBV30 and J is TRBJ2-2; TRBD1 aligns across 7 bases. This CDR3 contains 13 residues. Germline V CDR1 and CDR2: GTSNPN, SVGIG (reference sequence). V gave up 7 bases and J gave up 1 base; unmatched junction bases: 3.

The CDR3 sequence is CASSLEGLETQYF. CDR3 bases: TGCGCCAGCAGCTTGGAAGGGTTGGAGACCCAGTACTTC. The gene calls are TRBV5-1 and TRBJ2-5; D is unresolved. The CDR3 runs to 13 residues. CDR1 is SGHRS and CDR2 is YFSETQ in the germline V gene. Trimming pared 0 bases from V and 5 bases from J, leaving 8 bases between.

The rearrangement uses TRBV10-2 and TRBJ2-1; D is undetermined. V dropped 7 bases and J dropped 9 bases, with 22 bases sitting between them. The CDR3 has 15 amino acids. Per germline, CDR1 WSHSY and CDR2 SAAADI. CDR3 coding DNA: TGCGCCAGCATCCCGGGTCTAATTCTACAATTTGAGCAGTTCTTC. This translates into CASIPGLILQFEQFF.

This clone has a handful of counts. V usage is TRBV2 and J usage is TRBJ1-3, with D possibly being TRBD1 (5 bases). V was cut by 5 bases and J by 0 bases, with 8 bases left in between. The CDR3 runs 14 residues. In germline, CDR1 is SNHLY, CDR2 FYNNEI. The CDR3 region is CASSRQSSGNTIYF. As DNA, the CDR3 is TGTGCCAGCAGTCGACAGTCCTCTGGAAACACCATATATTTT.